This TCR beta chain was observed in a study of shared clonotypes between healthy human individuals. Study conclusions and caveats: The study generally estimated greater richness for naive than memory subsets.

Naive CD8 cells comprised CD45RO-negative, CCR7-positively selected cells, excluding terminally differentiated effector memory CD45RA+ cells. Produced via immunoSEQ multiplex PCR; TCRdb's table is partial and in-frame only. The table lists approximately 2,000,000 clones, about 93% of them singletons. Losses at the gene ends were 4 bases for V and 4 bases for J; bases not matched to a gene: 13. Germline CDR1 is SGDLS and CDR2 is YYNGEE. This CDR3 spans 17 amino acids. For this clone: Its target is unknown.

This TCR derives from a man between 18 and 35 years old in good health. Some clones in this sample may be carry-over from other donors' samples. Sequencing input: naive CD8+ T cells from PBMCs. The chain employs TRBV9 and TRBJ2-1; 8 positions agree with TRBD2. CDR3 sequence reads: CASSPTQRERHYNEQFF. CDR3 nucleotide sequence: TGTGCCAGCAGCCCAACGCAGCGGGAGCGCCATTACAATGAGCAGTTCTTC.